This entry features one T cell receptor beta chain sequence. Its matching antigen is unknown. As part of library construction, unique molecular identifiers were attached to individual cDNA molecules. From the 5' RACE reads, TCRdb called clonotypes with MiXCR, one entry per CDR3 protein. Here the sample spans about 72,000 distinct CDR3 sequences, about a tenth being singletons. These data come from a study of early T cells in non-severe SARS-CoV-2 infection. About the research overall: Sequencing was performed on bulk RNA from unsorted whole blood, leaving chains unpaired. Study results and limitations: Matching against VDJdb likely underestimated virus-specific expansions, favoring anti-spike CD8.

In germline, CDR1 is MDHEN, CDR2 SYDVKM. The V and J ends lost 4 bases and 1 base, in that order; junction bases with no gene match: 2. CDR3 length: 15 amino acids. This material consisted of whole blood, taken at baseline. The sequence was collected from an adult who was a healthcare worker with PCR-confirmed SARS-CoV-2 infection or an uninfected control (not recorded which). This chain connects TRBV28 to TRBJ2-3, with 10 positions matching TRBD2. The CDR3 coding sequence is TGTGCCAGCAGTTCGCTAGCGGGGGGCACAGATACGCAGTATTTT. It specifies CASSSLAGGTDTQYF.